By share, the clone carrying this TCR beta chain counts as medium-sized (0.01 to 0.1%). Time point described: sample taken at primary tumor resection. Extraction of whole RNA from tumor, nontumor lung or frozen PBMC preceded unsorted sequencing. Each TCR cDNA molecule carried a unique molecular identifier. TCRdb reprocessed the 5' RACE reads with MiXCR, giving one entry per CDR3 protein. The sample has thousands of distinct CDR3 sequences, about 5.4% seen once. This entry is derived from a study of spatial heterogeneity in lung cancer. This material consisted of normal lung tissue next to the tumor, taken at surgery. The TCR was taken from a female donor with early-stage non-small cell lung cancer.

In DNA, the CDR3 is TGCGCCAGCAGCACCCCAACAGGGGGCCATGAGCAGTTCTTC. Its protein is CASSTPTGGHEQFF. The chain couples TRBV5-1 to TRBJ2-1, with TRBD1 identical over 9 bases. In germline, CDR1 is SGHRS, CDR2 YFSETQ. The V and J ends lost 4 bases and 8 bases, in that order; junction bases with no gene match: 7. There are 14 residues in the CDR3.